The rows below give T cell receptor beta chains drawn from one sample of a study of shared clonotypes between healthy human individuals. The table came from immunoSEQ multiplex PCR; TCRdb's copy has only in-frame clones and leaves some out. The sample holds around 1.9 million clones; 85% to 95% are singletons and the top ten take under 2%. The source material was naive CD8+ T cells from PBMCs. The receptor source for this set is a man aged 18 to 29 in good health. Some clones in this sample may be carry-over from other donors' samples. Each CDR3 is given with its conserved first and last residue. The order of the fields is J gene, clone size, V gene, D gene, CDR3 protein, CDR3 DNA. A D gene is named only where the DNA matches it firmly. Rows may omit the clone size; those that give it use once, few, many or a size class.

J gene: TRBJ1-2
clone size: -
V gene: TRBV25-1
D gene: -
CDR3 protein: CASSGPLQHGNYGYTF
CDR3 DNA: TGTGCCAGCAGTGGTCCCCTCCAACACGGGAACTATGGCTACACCTTC

J gene: TRBJ2-7
clone size: once
V gene: TRBV9
D gene: TRBD2
CDR3 protein: CASSVEAGASYEQYF
CDR3 DNA: TGTGCCAGCAGCGTAGAAGCGGGGGCCAGCTACGAGCAGTACTTC

J gene: TRBJ1-5
clone size: -
V gene: TRBV25-1
D gene: -
CDR3 protein: CASSEGDSNQPQHF
CDR3 DNA: TGTGCCAGCAGTGAAGGGGATAGCAATCAGCCCCAGCATTTT

J gene: TRBJ1-6
clone size: -
V gene: TRBV25-1
D gene: -
CDR3 protein: CASSERAGGNSPLHF
CDR3 DNA: TGTGCCAGCAGCGAGCGGGCGGGGGGTAATTCACCCCTCCACTTT

J gene: TRBJ1-1
clone size: few
V gene: TRBV2
D gene: -
CDR3 protein: CASPPLTQGEAFF
CDR3 DNA: TGTGCCAGTCCACCCTTAACACAGGGAGAAGCTTTCTTT

J gene: TRBJ2-7
clone size: once
V gene: TRBV27
D gene: -
CDR3 protein: CASSPGGTYEQYF
CDR3 DNA: TGTGCCAGCAGCCCGGGTGGGACCTACGAGCAGTACTTC

J gene: TRBJ1-1
clone size: -
V gene: TRBV6-1
D gene: -
CDR3 protein: CASSDSTWMNTEAFF
CDR3 DNA: TGTGCCAGCAGTGATTCGACCTGGATGAACACTGAAGCTTTCTTT

J gene: TRBJ1-1
clone size: -
V gene: TRBV9
D gene: -
CDR3 protein: CASSPWGDGTEAFF
CDR3 DNA: TGTGCCAGCAGCCCTTGGGGAGACGGCACTGAAGCTTTCTTT

J gene: TRBJ2-2
clone size: -
V gene: TRBV29-1
D gene: -
CDR3 protein: CSARATGELFF
CDR3 DNA: TGCAGCGCCCGGGCGACCGGGGAGCTGTTTTTT

J gene: TRBJ1-1
clone size: -
V gene: TRBV19
D gene: -
CDR3 protein: CASSIWMNTEAFF
CDR3 DNA: TGTGCCAGTAGTATTTGGATGAACACTGAAGCTTTCTTT

J gene: TRBJ2-1
clone size: -
V gene: TRBV27
D gene: -
CDR3 protein: CASSLSPRARDEQFF
CDR3 DNA: TGTGCCAGCAGTTTATCCCCCCGGGCTCGGGATGAGCAGTTCTTC

J gene: TRBJ2-7
clone size: -
V gene: TRBV9
D gene: -
CDR3 protein: CASSPDGLYEQYF
CDR3 DNA: TGTGCCAGCAGCCCAGATGGGCTCTACGAGCAGTACTTC

J gene: TRBJ2-7
clone size: -
V gene: TRBV10-3
D gene: -
CDR3 protein: CAISEVNVLPIRTYEQYF
CDR3 DNA: TGTGCCATCAGTGAAGTGAACGTGTTGCCAATTAGGACCTACGAGCAGTACTTC

J gene: TRBJ2-7
clone size: -
V gene: TRBV23-1
D gene: -
CDR3 protein: CASSHRGLTERESEQYF
CDR3 DNA: TGCGCCAGCAGTCATCGGGGCTTGACAGAAAGGGAGTCGGAGCAGTACTTC

J gene: TRBJ1-1
clone size: -
V gene: TRBV11-1
D gene: -
CDR3 protein: CASSFGAYTEAFF
CDR3 DNA: TGTGCCAGCAGCTTTGGGGCTTACACTGAAGCTTTCTTT

J gene: TRBJ2-7
clone size: -
V gene: TRBV11-3
D gene: -
CDR3 protein: CASSPLGGSYEQYF
CDR3 DNA: TGTGCCAGCAGCCCCCTCGGGGGCTCCTACGAGCAGTACTTC

J gene: TRBJ2-1
clone size: once
V gene: TRBV4-1
D gene: TRBD2
CDR3 protein: CASSQVGLYNEQFF
CDR3 DNA: TGCGCCAGCAGCCAAGTGGGACTATACAATGAGCAGTTCTTC

J gene: TRBJ2-5
clone size: -
V gene: TRBV5-4
D gene: TRBD2
CDR3 protein: CASRGMTSGIETQYF
CDR3 DNA: TGTGCCAGCAGAGGAATGACTAGCGGGATTGAGACCCAGTACTTC

J gene: TRBJ2-5
clone size: -
V gene: TRBV7-3
D gene: TRBD1
CDR3 protein: CASSSGDRGGETQYF
CDR3 DNA: TGTGCCAGCAGCTCTGGGGACAGGGGCGGGGAGACCCAGTACTTC

J gene: TRBJ2-3
clone size: -
V gene: TRBV7-6
D gene: TRBD2
CDR3 protein: CASSGLAGFTDTQYF
CDR3 DNA: TGTGCCAGCAGCGGGCTAGCGGGATTCACAGATACGCAGTATTTT

J gene: TRBJ2-7
clone size: -
V gene: TRBV5-1
D gene: -
CDR3 protein: CASSALGYEQYF
CDR3 DNA: TGCGCCAGCAGCGCTCTGGGCTACGAGCAGTACTTC

J gene: TRBJ1-1
clone size: -
V gene: TRBV11-2
D gene: TRBD1
CDR3 protein: CASSFTGVSTEAFF
CDR3 DNA: TGTGCCAGCAGCTTTACAGGGGTGTCCACTGAAGCTTTCTTT

J gene: TRBJ2-1
clone size: once
V gene: TRBV9
D gene: TRBD2
CDR3 protein: CASSAGYYNEQFF
CDR3 DNA: TGTGCCAGCTCAGCGGGATACTACAATGAGCAGTTCTTC

J gene: TRBJ2-1
clone size: -
V gene: TRBV28
D gene: -
CDR3 protein: CASRQEGGVPNEQFF
CDR3 DNA: TGTGCCAGCAGGCAAGAGGGGGGGGTGCCGAATGAGCAGTTCTTC

J gene: TRBJ2-3
clone size: -
V gene: TRBV12-5
D gene: -
CDR3 protein: CASGSLVGEGTDTQYF
CDR3 DNA: TGTGCTAGTGGTTCCCTGGTGGGGGAAGGAACAGATACGCAGTATTTT

J gene: TRBJ2-3
clone size: -
V gene: TRBV25-1
D gene: -
CDR3 protein: CASSGDTQYF
CDR3 DNA: TGTGCCAGCTCGGGGGATACGCAGTATTTT

J gene: TRBJ2-5
clone size: -
V gene: TRBV27
D gene: -
CDR3 protein: CASSLGMEETQYF
CDR3 DNA: TGTGCCAGCAGTTTAGGGATGGAAGAGACCCAGTACTTC